The source of this T cell receptor beta chain is a study of T-cell reconstitution after alpha-beta-depleted transplantation in children. Unique molecular identifiers tagged the TCRbeta library. Each CDR3 protein is one row after TCRdb ran MiXCR on the PCR reads. This table has 500,000 or so distinct CDR3 sequences, less than 35% appearing once. This clonotype was seen more than once but under ten times. Germline CDR1 and CDR2: DFQATT and SNEGSKA (reference sequence). The V end was cut by 6 bases, the J end by 5 bases, with 17 bases between. The CDR3 totals 14 residues. The sequencing here drew on PBMCs from the stem cell graft donor, taken from the stem cell graft. The clonotype comes from a human donor who donated a stem cell graft to a child with aplastic anemia. V usage is TRBV20-1 and J usage is TRBJ2-1; possible D gene TRBD1, 5 bases. The CDR3 DNA reads TGCAGTGCAAACGGACATTATCGTAACAATGAGCAGTTCTTC. Protein product: CSANGHYRNNEQFF.